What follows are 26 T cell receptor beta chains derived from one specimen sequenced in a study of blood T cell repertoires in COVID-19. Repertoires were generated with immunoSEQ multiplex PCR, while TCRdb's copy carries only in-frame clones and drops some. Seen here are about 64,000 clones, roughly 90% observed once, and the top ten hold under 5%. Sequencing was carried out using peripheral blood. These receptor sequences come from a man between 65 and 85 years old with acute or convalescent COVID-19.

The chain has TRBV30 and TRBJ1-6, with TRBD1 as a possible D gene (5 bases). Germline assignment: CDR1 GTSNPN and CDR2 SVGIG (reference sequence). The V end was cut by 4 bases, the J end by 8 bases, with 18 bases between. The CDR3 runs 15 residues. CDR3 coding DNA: TGTGCCTGGACTACAAAGGACATTAGGGATTCACCCCTCCACTTT. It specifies CAWTTKDIRDSPLHF.

The CDR3 here is CASSSHGGVWGTDTQYF. The CDR3 region has the DNA TGTGCCAGCAGTTCCCACGGGGGGGTATGGGGCACAGATACGCAGTATTTT. The chain uses TRBV11-2 and TRBJ2-3, with 8 nucleotides matching TRBD2. Germline values: CDR1 SGHAT, CDR2 FQNNGV. The CDR3 spans 17 residues. V was pared by 6 bases and J by 1 base, with 12 bases of the junction left unmatched.

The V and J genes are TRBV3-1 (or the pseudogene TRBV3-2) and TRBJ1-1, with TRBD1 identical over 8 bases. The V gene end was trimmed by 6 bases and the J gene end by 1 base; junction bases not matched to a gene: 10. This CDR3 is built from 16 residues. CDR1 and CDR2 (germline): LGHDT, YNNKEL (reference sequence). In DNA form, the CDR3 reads TGTGCCAGCAGACTTAAAACCGGGACAGGGAACACTGAAGCTTTCTTT. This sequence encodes CASRLKTGTGNTEAFF.

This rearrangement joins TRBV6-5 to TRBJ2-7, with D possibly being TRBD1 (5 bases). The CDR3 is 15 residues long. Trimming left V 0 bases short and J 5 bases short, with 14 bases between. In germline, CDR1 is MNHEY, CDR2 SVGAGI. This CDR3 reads CASSYSTDTIHEQYF. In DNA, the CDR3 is TGTGCCAGCAGTTACTCGACGGACACCATCCACGAGCAGTACTTC.

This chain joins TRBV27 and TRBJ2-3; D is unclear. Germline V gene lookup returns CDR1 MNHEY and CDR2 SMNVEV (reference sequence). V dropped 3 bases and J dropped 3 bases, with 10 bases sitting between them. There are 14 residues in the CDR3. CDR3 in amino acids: CASSFLTATDTQYF. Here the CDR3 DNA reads TGTGCCAGCAGTTTTCTCACCGCGACAGATACGCAGTATTTT.

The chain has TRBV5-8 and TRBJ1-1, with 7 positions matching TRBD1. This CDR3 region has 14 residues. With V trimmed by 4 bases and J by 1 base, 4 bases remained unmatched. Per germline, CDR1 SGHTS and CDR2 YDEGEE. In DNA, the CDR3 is TGTGCCAGCAGCAGGGGACAGACGAACACTGAAGCTTTCTTT. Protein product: CASSRGQTNTEAFF.

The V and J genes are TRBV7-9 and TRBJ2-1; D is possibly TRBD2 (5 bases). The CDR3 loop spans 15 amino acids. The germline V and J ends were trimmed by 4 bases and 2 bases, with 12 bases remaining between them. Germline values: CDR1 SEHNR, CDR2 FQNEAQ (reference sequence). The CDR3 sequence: CASSSDSLPYNEQFF. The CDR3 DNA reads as TGTGCCAGCAGCTCGGACTCCCTGCCCTACAATGAGCAGTTCTTC.

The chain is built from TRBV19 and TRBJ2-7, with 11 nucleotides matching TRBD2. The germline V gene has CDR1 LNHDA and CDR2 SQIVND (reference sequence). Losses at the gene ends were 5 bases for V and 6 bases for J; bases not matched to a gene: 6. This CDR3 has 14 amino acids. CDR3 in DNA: TGTGCCAGTAGTGAGCTAGCGGGGGGAAGCGAGCAGTACTTC. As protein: CASSELAGGSEQYF. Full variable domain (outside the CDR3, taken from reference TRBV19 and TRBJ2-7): DGGITQSPKYLFRKEGQNVTLSCEQNLNHDAMYWYRQDPGQGLRLIYYSQIVNDFQKGDIAEGYSVSREKKESFPLTVTSAQKNPTAFYLCASSELAGGSEQYFGPGTRLTVT.

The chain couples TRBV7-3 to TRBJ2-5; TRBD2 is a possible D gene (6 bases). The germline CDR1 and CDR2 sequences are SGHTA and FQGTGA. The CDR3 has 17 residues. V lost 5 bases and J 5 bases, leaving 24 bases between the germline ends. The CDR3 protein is CASSPGPGVGGRETQYF. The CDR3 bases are TGTGCCAGCAGCCCCGGACCGGGTGTGGGGGGTAGGGAGACCCAGTACTTC.

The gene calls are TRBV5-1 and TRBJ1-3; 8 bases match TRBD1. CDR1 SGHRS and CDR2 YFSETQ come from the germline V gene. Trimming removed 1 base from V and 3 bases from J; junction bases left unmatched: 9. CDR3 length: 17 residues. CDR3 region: CASSLWATGQGGNTIYF. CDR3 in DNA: TGCGCCAGCAGCTTGTGGGCCACAGGACAGGGTGGAAACACCATATATTTT.

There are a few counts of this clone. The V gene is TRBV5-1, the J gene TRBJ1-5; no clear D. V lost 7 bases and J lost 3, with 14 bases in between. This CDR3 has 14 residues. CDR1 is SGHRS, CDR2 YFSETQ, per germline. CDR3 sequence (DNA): TGCGCCAGCTCACCTTCAGGTAACAATCAGCCCCAGCATTTT. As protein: CASSPSGNNQPQHF.

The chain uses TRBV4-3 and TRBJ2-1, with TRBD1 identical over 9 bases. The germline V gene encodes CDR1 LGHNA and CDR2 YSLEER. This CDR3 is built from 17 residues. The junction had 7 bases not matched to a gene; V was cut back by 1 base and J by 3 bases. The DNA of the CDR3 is TGCGCCAGCAGCCAAGCAAGGGCGGGACAGGGCTACAATGAGCAGTTCTTC. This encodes CASSQARAGQGYNEQFF.

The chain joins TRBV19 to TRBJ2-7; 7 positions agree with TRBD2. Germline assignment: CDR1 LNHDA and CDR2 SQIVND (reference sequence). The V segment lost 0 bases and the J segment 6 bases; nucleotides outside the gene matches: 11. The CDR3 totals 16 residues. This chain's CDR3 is CASSIDSAAPGGEQYF. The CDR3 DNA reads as TGTGCCAGTAGTATAGATTCCGCAGCTCCGGGGGGCGAGCAGTACTTC.

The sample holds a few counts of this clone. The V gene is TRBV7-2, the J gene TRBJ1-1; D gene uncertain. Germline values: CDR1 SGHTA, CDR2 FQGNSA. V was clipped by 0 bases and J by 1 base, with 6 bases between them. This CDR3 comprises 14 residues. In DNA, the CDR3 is TGTGCCAGCAGCTTAGCGCCGAGGAACACTGAAGCTTTCTTT. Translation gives CASSLAPRNTEAFF. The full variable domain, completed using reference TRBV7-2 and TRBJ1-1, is GAGVSQSPSNKVTEKGKDVELRCDPISGHTALYWYRQSLGQGLEFLIYFQGNSAPDKSGLPSDRFSAERTGGSVSTLTIQRTQQEDSAVYLCASSLAPRNTEAFFGQGTRLTVV.

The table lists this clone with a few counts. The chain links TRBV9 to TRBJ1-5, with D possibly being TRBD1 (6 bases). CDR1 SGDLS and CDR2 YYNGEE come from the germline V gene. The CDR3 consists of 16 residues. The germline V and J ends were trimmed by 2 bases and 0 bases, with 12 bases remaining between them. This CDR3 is CASSVAQGNSNQPQHF. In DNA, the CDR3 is TGTGCCAGCAGCGTCGCACAGGGTAATAGCAATCAGCCCCAGCATTTT.

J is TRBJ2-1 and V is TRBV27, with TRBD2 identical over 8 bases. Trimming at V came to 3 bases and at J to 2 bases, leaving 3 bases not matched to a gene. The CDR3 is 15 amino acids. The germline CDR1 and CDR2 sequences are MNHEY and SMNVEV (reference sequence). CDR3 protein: CASSFNSGAYNEQFF. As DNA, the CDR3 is TGTGCCAGCAGTTTTAATAGCGGGGCCTACAATGAGCAGTTCTTC.

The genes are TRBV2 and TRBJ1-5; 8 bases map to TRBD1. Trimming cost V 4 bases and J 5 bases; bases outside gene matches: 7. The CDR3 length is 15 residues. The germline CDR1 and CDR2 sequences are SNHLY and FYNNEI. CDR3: CASSAGGGWDQPQHF. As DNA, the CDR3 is TGTGCCAGCAGTGCAGGGGGCGGTTGGGATCAGCCCCAGCATTTT. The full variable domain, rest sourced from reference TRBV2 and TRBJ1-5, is EPEVTQTPSHQVTQMGQEVILRCVPISNHLYFYWYRQILGQKVEFLVSFYNNEISEKSEIFDDQFSVERPDGSNFTLKIRSTKLEDSAMYFCASSAGGGWDQPQHFGDGTRLSIL.

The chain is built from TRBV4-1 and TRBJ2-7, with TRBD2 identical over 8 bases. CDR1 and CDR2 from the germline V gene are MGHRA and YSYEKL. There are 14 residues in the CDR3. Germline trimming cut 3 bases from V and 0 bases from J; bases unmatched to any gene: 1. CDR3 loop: CASSHTSGSYEQYF. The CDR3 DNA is TGCGCCAGCAGCCATACTAGCGGCTCCTACGAGCAGTACTTC.

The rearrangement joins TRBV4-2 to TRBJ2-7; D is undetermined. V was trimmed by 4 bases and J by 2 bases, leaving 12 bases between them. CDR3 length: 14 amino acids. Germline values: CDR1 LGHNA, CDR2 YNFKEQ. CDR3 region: CASSPRVQTYEQYF. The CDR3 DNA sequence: TGTGCCAGCAGCCCCCGGGTGCAGACCTACGAGCAGTACTTC.

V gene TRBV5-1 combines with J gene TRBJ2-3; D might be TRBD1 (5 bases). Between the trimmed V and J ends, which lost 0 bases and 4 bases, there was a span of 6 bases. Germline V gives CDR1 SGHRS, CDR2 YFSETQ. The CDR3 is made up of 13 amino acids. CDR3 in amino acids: CASSLGGPDTQYF. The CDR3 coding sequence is TGCGCCAGCAGCTTGGGGGGCCCAGATACGCAGTATTTT.

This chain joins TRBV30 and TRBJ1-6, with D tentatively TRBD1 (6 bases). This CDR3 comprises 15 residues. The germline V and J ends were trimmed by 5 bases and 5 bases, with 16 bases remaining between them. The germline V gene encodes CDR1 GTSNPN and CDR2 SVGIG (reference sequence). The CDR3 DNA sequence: TGTGCCTGGGGTTATACAGGGTTCCATAATTCACCCCTCCACTTT. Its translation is CAWGYTGFHNSPLHF.

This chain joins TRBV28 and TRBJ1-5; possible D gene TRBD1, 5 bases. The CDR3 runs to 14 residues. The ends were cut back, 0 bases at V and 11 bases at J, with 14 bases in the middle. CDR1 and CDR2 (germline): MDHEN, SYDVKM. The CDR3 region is CASSLWVGEGAQHF. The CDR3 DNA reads TGTGCCAGCAGTTTATGGGTCGGAGAAGGGGCCCAGCATTTT.

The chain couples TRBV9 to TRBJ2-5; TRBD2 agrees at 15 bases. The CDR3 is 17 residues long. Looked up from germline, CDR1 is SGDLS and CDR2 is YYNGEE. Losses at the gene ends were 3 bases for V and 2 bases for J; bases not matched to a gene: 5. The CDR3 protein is CASSDGTSGGFQETQYF. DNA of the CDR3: TGTGCCAGCAGCGACGGGACTAGCGGGGGGTTTCAAGAGACCCAGTACTTC.

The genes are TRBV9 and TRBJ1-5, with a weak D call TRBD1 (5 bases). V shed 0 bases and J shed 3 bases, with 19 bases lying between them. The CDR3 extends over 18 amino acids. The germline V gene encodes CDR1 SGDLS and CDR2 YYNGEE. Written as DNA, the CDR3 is TGTGCCAGCAGCGTAGTATTCGGGGGAGGGGCCGCCAATCAGCCCCAGCATTTT. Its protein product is CASSVVFGGGAANQPQHF.

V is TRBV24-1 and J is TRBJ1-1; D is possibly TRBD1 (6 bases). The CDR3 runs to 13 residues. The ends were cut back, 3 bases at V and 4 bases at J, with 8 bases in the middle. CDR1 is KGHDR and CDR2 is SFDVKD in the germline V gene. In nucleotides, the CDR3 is TGTGCCACCAGTGATCACAGGGCCACTGAAGCTTTCTTT. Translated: CATSDHRATEAFF.

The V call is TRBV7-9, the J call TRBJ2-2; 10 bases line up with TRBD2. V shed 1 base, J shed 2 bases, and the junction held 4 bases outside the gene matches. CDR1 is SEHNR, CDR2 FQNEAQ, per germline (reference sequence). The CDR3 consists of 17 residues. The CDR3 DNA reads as TGTGCCAGCAGCTTAGTGCTAGCGGGGGCAAACACCGGGGAGCTGTTTTTT. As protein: CASSLVLAGANTGELFF.